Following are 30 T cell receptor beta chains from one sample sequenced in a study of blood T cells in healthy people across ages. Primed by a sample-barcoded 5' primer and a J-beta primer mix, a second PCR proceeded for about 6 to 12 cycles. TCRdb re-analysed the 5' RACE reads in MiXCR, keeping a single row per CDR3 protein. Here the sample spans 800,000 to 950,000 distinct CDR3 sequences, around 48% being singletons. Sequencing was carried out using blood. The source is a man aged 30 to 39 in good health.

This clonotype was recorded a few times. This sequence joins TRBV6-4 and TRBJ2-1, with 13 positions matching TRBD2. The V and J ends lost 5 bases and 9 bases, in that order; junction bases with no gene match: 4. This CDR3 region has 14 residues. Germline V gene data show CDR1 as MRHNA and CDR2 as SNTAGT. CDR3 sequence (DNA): TGTGCCAGCAGTAGGACTAGCGGGGGAGTTGAGCAGTTCTTC. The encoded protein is CASSRTSGGVEQFF.

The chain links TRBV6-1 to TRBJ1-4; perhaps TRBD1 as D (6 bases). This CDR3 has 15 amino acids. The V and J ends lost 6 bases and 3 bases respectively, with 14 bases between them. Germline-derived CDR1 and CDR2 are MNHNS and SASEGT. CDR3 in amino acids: CASRYRQAANEKLFF. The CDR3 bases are TGTGCCAGCAGGTACCGACAGGCCGCTAATGAAAAACTGTTTTTT.

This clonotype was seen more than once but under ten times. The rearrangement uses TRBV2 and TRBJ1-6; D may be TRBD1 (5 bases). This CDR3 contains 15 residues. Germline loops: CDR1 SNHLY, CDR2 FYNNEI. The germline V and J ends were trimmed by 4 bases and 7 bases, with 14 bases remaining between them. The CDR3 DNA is TGTGCCAGCAGTGCCGGTCGGCAGGGAAATTCACCCCTCCACTTT. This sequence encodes CASSAGRQGNSPLHF.

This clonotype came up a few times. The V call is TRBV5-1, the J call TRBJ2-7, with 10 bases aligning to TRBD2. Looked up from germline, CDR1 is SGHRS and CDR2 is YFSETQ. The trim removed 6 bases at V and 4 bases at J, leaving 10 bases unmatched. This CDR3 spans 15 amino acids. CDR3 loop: CASNDERGGLYEQYF. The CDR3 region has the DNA TGCGCCAGCAACGATGAGCGGGGGGGACTGTACGAGCAGTACTTC.

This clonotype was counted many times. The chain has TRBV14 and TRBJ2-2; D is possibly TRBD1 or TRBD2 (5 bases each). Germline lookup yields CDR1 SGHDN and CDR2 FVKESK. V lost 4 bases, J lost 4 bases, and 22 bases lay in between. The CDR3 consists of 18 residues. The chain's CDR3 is CASSLFHITGGGTGELFF. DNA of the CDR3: TGTGCCAGCAGCCTCTTCCACATTACAGGCGGAGGCACCGGGGAGCTGTTTTTT.

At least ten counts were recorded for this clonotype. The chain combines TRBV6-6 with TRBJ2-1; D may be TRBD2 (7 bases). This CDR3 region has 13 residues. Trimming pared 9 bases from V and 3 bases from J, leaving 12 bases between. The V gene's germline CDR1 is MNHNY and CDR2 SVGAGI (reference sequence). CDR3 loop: CASGGGHYNEQFF. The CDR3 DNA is TGTGCCAGTGGGGGGGGCCACTACAATGAGCAGTTCTTC.

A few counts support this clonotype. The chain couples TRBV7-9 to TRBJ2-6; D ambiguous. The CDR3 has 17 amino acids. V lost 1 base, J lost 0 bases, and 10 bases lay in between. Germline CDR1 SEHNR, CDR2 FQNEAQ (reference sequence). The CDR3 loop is CASSLGLFVSGANVLTF. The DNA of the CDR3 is TGTGCCAGCAGCTTAGGCCTATTTGTCTCTGGGGCCAACGTCCTGACTTTC.

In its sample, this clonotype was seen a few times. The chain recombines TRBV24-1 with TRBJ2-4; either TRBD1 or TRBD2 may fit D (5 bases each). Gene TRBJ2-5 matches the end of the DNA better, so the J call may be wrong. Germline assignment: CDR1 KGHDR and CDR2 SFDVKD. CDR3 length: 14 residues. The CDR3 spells CATSESTGRETQYF. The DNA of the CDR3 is TGTGCCACCAGTGAGTCGACGGGGCGAGAGACCCAGTACTTC.

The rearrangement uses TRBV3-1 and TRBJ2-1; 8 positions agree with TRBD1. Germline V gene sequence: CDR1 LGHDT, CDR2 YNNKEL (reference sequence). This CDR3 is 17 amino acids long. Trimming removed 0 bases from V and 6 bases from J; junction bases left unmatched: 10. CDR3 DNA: TGTGCCAGCAGCCAAGAAAGGACAGGGTTGGGAGGCAATGAGCAGTTCTTC. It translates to CASSQERTGLGGNEQFF.

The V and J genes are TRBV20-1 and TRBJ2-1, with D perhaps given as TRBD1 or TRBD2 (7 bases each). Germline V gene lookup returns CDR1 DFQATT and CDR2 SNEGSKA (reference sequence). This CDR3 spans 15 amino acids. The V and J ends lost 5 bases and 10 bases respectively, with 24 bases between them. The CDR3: CSARNQGGSKVEQFF. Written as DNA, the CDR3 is TGCAGTGCTCGGAATCAGGGGGGGTCAAAGGTCGAGCAGTTCTTC.

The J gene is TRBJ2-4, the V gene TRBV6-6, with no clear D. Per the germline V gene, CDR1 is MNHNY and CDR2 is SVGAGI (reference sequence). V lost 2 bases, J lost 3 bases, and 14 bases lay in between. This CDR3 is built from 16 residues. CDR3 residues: CASSYPPVTDKNIQYF. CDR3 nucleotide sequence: TGTGCCAGCAGTTACCCTCCGGTGACGGACAAAAACATTCAGTACTTC.

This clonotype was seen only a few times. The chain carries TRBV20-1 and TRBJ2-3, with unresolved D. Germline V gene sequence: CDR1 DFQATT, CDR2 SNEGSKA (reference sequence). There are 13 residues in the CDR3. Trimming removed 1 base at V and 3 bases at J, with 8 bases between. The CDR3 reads CSARVPGTDTQYF. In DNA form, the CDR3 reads TGCAGTGCTAGAGTCCCTGGTACAGATACGCAGTATTTT.

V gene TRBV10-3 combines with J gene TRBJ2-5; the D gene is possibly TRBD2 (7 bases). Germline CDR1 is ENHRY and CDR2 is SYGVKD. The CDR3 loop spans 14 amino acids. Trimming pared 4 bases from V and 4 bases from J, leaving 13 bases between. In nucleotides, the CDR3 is TGTGCCATCAGTGCGGGGGGCGAATTAGAGACCCAGTACTTC. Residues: CAISAGGELETQYF.

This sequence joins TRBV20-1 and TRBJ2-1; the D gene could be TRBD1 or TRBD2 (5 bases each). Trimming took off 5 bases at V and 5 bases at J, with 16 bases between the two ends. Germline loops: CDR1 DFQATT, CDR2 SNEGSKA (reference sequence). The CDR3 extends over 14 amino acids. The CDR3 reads CSAGRQTRNNEQFF. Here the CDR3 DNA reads TGCAGTGCTGGGAGACAGACCAGAAACAATGAGCAGTTCTTC.

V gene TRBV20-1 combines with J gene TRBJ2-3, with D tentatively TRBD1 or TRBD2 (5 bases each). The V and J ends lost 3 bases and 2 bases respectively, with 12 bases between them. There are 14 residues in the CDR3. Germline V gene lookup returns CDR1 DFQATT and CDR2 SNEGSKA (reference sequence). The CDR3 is CSARGPDYTDTQYF. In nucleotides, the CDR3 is TGCAGTGCTAGGGGACCGGATTACACAGATACGCAGTATTTT.

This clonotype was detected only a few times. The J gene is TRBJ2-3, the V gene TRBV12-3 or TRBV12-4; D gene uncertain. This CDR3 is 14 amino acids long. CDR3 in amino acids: CALAGSDSTDTQYF. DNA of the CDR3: TGTGCTCTCGCCGGCAGCGATAGCACAGATACGCAGTATTTT.

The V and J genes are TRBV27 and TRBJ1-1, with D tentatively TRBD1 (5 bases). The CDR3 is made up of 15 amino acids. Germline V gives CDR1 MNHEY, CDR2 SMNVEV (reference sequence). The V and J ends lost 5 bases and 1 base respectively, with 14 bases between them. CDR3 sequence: CASSLMTAANTEAFF. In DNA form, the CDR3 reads TGTGCCAGCAGTCTCATGACAGCCGCGAACACTGAAGCTTTCTTT.

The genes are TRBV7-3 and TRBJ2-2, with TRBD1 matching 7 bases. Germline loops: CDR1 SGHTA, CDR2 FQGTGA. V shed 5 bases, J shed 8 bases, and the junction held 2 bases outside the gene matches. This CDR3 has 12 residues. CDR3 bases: TGTGCCAGCAGCCAGGGGGTGGGGGAGCTGTTTTTT. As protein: CASSQGVGELFF.

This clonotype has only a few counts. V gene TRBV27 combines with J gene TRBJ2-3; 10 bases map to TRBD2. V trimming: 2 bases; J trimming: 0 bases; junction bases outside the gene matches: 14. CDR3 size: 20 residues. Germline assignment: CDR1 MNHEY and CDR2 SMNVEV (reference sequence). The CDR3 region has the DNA TGTGCCAGCAGTTTAAGATCCTGGACTAGCGGTGGGACTAGCACAGATACGCAGTATTTT. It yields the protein CASSLRSWTSGGTSTDTQYF.

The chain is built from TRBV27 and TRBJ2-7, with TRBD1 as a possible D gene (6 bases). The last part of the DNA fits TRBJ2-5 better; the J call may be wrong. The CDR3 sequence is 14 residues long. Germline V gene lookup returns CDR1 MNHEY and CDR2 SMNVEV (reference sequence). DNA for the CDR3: TGTGCCAGCAGTCCCTGGGGGCGCGGAGAGACCCAGTACTTC. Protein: CASSPWGRGETQYF.

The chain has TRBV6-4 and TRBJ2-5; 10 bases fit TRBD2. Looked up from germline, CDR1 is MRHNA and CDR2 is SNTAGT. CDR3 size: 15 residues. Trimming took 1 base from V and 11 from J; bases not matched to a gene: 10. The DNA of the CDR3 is TGTGCCAGCAGTGACTTACTAGCGGGGATCGATGAGCAGTACTTC. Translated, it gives CASSDLLAGIDEQYF.

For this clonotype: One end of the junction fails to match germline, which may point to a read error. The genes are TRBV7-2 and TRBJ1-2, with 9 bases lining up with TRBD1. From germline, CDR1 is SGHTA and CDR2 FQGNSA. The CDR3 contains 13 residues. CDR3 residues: CASSHGQGSGYNF. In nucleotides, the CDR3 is TGTGCCAGCAGCCACGGACAGGGGAGTGGCTACAACTTC.

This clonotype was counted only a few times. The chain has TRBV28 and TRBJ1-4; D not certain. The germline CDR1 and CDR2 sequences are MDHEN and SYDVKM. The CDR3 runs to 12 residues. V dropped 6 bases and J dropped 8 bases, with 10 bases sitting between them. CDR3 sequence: CASRGYQEKLFF. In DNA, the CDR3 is TGTGCCAGCAGGGGGTATCAAGAAAAACTGTTTTTT.

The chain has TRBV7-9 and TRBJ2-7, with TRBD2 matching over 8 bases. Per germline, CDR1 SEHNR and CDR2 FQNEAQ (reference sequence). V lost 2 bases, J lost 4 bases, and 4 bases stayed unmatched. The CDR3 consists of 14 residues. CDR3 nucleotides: TGTGCCAGCAGCTTAAGGGAGCGGGAGTACGAGCAGTACTTC. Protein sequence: CASSLREREYEQYF.

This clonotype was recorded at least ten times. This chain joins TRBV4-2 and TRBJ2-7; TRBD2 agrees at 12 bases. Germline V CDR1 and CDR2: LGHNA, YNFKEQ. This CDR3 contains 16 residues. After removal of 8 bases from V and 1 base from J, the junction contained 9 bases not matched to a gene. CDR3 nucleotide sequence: TGTGCCAGCGCGTCCGGAGGACTAGCGGGATCCTACGAGCAGTACTTC. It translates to CASASGGLAGSYEQYF.

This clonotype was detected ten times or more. The CDR3 nucleotides read TGTGCCAGCACCCCGACAGGCTCCGACACTGAAGCTTTCTTT. The encoded protein is CASTPTGSDTEAFF. J is TRBJ1-1 and V is TRBV9, with D possibly being TRBD1 (6 bases). The CDR3 has 14 residues. V gave up 6 bases and J gave up 3 bases, with 15 bases separating them. From germline, CDR1 is SGDLS and CDR2 YYNGEE.

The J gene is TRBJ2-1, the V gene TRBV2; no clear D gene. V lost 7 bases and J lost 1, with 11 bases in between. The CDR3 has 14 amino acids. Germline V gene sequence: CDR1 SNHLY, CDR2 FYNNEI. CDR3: CASNDPGSYNEQFF. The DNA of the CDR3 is TGTGCCAGCAATGATCCAGGTTCCTACAATGAGCAGTTCTTC.

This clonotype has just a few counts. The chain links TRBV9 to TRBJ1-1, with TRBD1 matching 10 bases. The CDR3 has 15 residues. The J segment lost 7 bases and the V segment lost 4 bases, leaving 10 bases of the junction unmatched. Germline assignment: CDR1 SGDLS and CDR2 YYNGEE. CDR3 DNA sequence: TGTGCCAGCAGCCCCCGACAGGGGGCCAGAAATGAAGCTTTCTTT. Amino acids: CASSPRQGARNEAFF.

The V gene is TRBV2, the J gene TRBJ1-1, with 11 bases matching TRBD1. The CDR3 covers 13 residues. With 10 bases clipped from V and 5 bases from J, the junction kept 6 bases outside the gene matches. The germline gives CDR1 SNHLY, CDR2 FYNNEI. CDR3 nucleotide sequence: TGTGCCAACGGACAGGGGGCGCGTACTGAAGCTTTCTTT. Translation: CANGQGARTEAFF.

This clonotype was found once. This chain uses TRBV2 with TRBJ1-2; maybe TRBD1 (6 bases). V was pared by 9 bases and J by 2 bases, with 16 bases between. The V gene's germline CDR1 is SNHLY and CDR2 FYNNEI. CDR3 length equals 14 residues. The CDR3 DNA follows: TGTGCCAGGGGACCGGGGGGCGCCAACTATGGCTACACCTTC. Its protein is CARGPGGANYGYTF.